Below, 19 T cell receptor beta chains from the same sample are listed, as sequenced in a study of early T cells in non-severe SARS-CoV-2 infection. Using its own MiXCR run on the 5' RACE reads, TCRdb lists one record per CDR3 protein. The table records around 33,000 distinct CDR3 sequences, 5.8% of them present only once. The sequenced material came from whole blood. The receptors were gathered from an adult who was a healthcare worker with PCR-confirmed SARS-CoV-2 infection or an uninfected control (not recorded which).

This clonotype was observed a handful of times. The chain links TRBV5-6 to TRBJ1-1; D might be TRBD1 (6 bases). Germline V lookup: CDR1 SGHDT, CDR2 YYEEEE. CDR3 size: 12 residues. V lost 7 bases and J lost 2, with 9 bases in between. In DNA, the CDR3 is TGTGCCAGCGAACAGGGTAACACTGAAGCTTTCTTT. Translating gives CASEQGNTEAFF.

This clonotype appeared many times. The rearrangement joins TRBV5-5 to TRBJ1-5; a weak D match, TRBD1 (6 bases). Between the trimmed V and J ends, which lost 4 bases and 4 bases, there was a span of 18 bases. The CDR3 totals 16 residues. Germline V gene data show CDR1 as SGHKS and CDR2 as YYEKEE (reference sequence). CDR3 sequence: CASSRGQPEGNQPQHF. CDR3 DNA sequence: TGTGCCAGCAGCCGCGGACAGCCTGAGGGAAATCAGCCCCAGCATTTT. Based on the CDR3 plus reference TRBV5-5 and TRBJ1-5, the full variable domain is DAGVTQSPTHLIKTRGQQVTLRCSPISGHKSVSWYQQVLGQGPQFIFQYYEKEERGRGNFPDRFSARQFPNYSSELNVNALLLGDSALYLCASSRGQPEGNQPQHFGDGTRLSIL.

This clonotype was detected ten times or more. V gene TRBV29-1 combines with J gene TRBJ2-7, with 7 nucleotides matching TRBD1. The germline V gene has CDR1 SQVTM and CDR2 ANQGSEA. This CDR3 is built from 12 residues. Trimming at V came to 4 bases and at J to 4 bases, leaving 4 bases not matched to a gene. This CDR3 reads CSVGAQGYEQYF. In DNA, the CDR3 is TGCAGCGTTGGGGCACAGGGGTACGAGCAGTACTTC.

V usage is TRBV18 and J usage is TRBJ2-1; unclear D gene. CDR3 length: 13 amino acids. The V end lost 1 base, the J end lost 9 bases, and 10 bases lay between the germline ends. Germline CDR1 is KGHSH and CDR2 is LQKENI. The CDR3 spells CASSPLAGSEQFF. DNA for the CDR3: TGTGCCAGCTCACCACTTGCTGGGTCTGAGCAGTTCTTC.

V gene TRBV20-1 combines with J gene TRBJ1-4, with D hard to call. This CDR3 has 13 amino acids. V was shortened by 0 bases and J by 8 bases, with 10 bases between the two germline ends. Germline CDR1 reads DFQATT; CDR2 reads SNEGSKA (reference sequence). CDR3 DNA: TGCAGTGCTAGAGAAGGGATTTGGGAAAAACTGTTTTTT. Translated, it gives CSAREGIWEKLFF.

In this sample, this clonotype turned up a few times. The chain couples TRBV6-1 to TRBJ2-7; D gene unclear. V lost 6 bases and J lost 5, with 8 bases in between. The CDR3 is 11 residues long. Looked up from germline, CDR1 is MNHNS and CDR2 is SASEGT. CDR3 sequence: CASRVYDEQYF. In DNA form, the CDR3 reads TGTGCCAGCAGAGTGTACGACGAGCAGTACTTC.

This clonotype has at least ten counts. This chain uses TRBV7-9 with TRBJ2-1, with D possibly matching TRBD1 (6 bases). Germline loops: CDR1 SEHNR, CDR2 FQNEAQ (reference sequence). V gave up 6 bases and J gave up 0 bases, with 12 bases separating them. The CDR3 has 15 amino acids. CDR3 sequence (DNA): TGTGCCAGCAGTGGAACAGGGCACTCCTACAATGAGCAGTTCTTC. It encodes CASSGTGHSYNEQFF.

The chain combines TRBV10-3 with TRBJ1-5; D possibly corresponds to TRBD1 (6 bases). Trimming pared 4 bases from V and 9 bases from J, leaving 19 bases between. Germline V gene data show CDR1 as ENHRY and CDR2 as SYGVKD. The CDR3 length is 15 residues. CDR3 sequence: CAISVSDGGHGPQHF. CDR3 coding DNA: TGTGCCATCAGTGTATCGGACGGGGGCCATGGGCCCCAGCATTTT.

Note on this clonotype: A read error may explain this, as a much larger clone is one base away. The chain combines TRBV13 with TRBJ2-7, with 11 bases matching TRBD1. CDR3 length: 16 residues. Per the germline V gene, CDR1 is PRHDT and CDR2 is FYEKMQ (reference sequence). The CDR3 coding sequence is TGTGCCAGCAGCCCTGGACAGGGGGCAATCTCCTGCGAGCAGTACTTC. This translates into CASSPGQGAISCEQYF. The full variable domain, its missing parts supplied by reference TRBV13 and TRBJ2-7, is AAGVIQSPRHLIKEKRETATLKCYPIPRHDTVYWYQQGPGQDPQFLISFYEKMQSDKGSIPDRFSAQQFSDYHSELNMSSLELGDSALYFCASSPGQGAISCEQYFGPGTRLTVT.

CDR3 sequence (DNA): TGTGCCAGCAGCTTGGGGTCAGGGGGCACTGAAGCTTTCTTT. Protein sequence: CASSLGSGGTEAFF. This chain connects TRBV7-2 to TRBJ1-1; the match to TRBD1 covers 7 bases. With 3 bases clipped from V and 4 bases from J, the junction kept 5 bases outside the gene matches. The CDR3 loop spans 14 amino acids. The germline CDR1 and CDR2 sequences are SGHTA and FQGNSA.

This clonotype was detected only a few times. The chain is built from TRBV6-5 and TRBJ2-1; 9 bases align to TRBD1. The CDR3 is 11 amino acids. Germline CDR1 and CDR2: MNHEY and SVGAGI. V dropped 3 bases and J dropped 15; count of bases not matched to a gene: 3. The CDR3, as DNA: TGTGCCAGCAGTTATAGGGACAGGGTGTTCTTC. The encoded protein is CASSYRDRVFF.

This clonotype appeared many times. V is TRBV10-3 and J is TRBJ2-2, with D unclear. Germline V gives CDR1 ENHRY, CDR2 SYGVKD. Between the trimmed V and J ends, which lost 5 bases and 0 bases, there was a span of 16 bases. This CDR3 contains 17 residues. The DNA of the CDR3 is TGTGCCATCAGTCTTCGCGTCCTCGATTCGAACACCGGGGAGCTGTTTTTT. It encodes CAISLRVLDSNTGELFF.

This clonotype was seen many times. The rearrangement uses TRBV6-5 and TRBJ2-7; 7 bases map to TRBD1. V shed 7 bases, J shed 3 bases, and the junction held 9 bases outside the gene matches. Germline values: CDR1 MNHEY, CDR2 SVGAGI. The CDR3 spans 14 residues. This CDR3 reads CASTQDREGYEQYF. In DNA form, the CDR3 reads TGTGCCAGCACCCAAGACAGGGAAGGCTACGAGCAGTACTTC.

This clonotype appeared many times. This chain uses TRBV6-4 with TRBJ1-2; tentatively, D is TRBD1 (6 bases). Germline V gene data show CDR1 as MRHNA and CDR2 as SNTAGT. This CDR3 comprises 15 residues. Trimming cost V 4 bases and J 4 bases, with 16 bases left between them. The CDR3 nucleotides read TGTGCCAGCAGTGTGGGACCAGGGGACTCCTATGGCTACACCTTC. This codes for CASSVGPGDSYGYTF.

This clonotype occurred many times. The chain combines TRBV6-6 with TRBJ1-4; D remains ambiguous. Germline V lookup: CDR1 MNHNY, CDR2 SVGAGI (reference sequence). V lost 2 bases and J 7 bases, leaving 5 bases between the germline ends. The CDR3 has 12 amino acids. The CDR3 nucleotides read TGTGCCAGCAGTTACCCTGGTGAAAAACTGTTTTTT. It encodes CASSYPGEKLFF.

The table lists this clonotype with many counts. The V and J genes are TRBV18 and TRBJ1-4; 7 bases fit TRBD1. CDR1 KGHSH and CDR2 LQKENI come from the germline V gene. J was trimmed by 8 bases and V by 6 bases; bases with no gene match: 9. The CDR3 covers 14 residues. CDR3 in amino acids: CASSLDRREEKLFF. DNA for the CDR3: TGTGCCAGCTCGCTGGACAGGCGGGAGGAAAAACTGTTTTTT.

Relative to its sample, this clonotype is medium-sized. The chain uses TRBV10-3 and TRBJ1-1, with a weak D call TRBD1 (6 bases). Germline assignment: CDR1 ENHRY and CDR2 SYGVKD. The CDR3 is 14 amino acids. Trimming cost V 2 bases and J 4 bases, with 11 bases left between them. CDR3 in amino acids: CAISETGYSTEAFF. The CDR3 bases are TGTGCCATCAGTGAGACAGGGTATAGCACTGAAGCTTTCTTT.

The chain combines TRBV25-1 with TRBJ2-7; D may be TRBD2 (6 bases). Germline lookup yields CDR1 MGHDK and CDR2 SYGVNS. V lost 8 bases and J lost 4, with 24 bases in between. The CDR3 runs 16 residues. This chain's CDR3 is CASPPGVGRLIYEQYF. The CDR3 DNA reads TGTGCCAGCCCCCCTGGCGTCGGGAGACTAATATACGAGCAGTACTTC.

At least ten counts were recorded for this clonotype. The V call is TRBV7-9, the J call TRBJ1-6; a possible D gene is TRBD1 (6 bases). Germline V gene lookup returns CDR1 SEHNR and CDR2 FQNEAQ (reference sequence). This CDR3 comprises 16 residues. The V and J ends lost 5 bases and 1 base respectively, with 12 bases between them. This CDR3 is CASSISGQSYNSPLHF. The CDR3 coding sequence is TGTGCCAGCAGCATCTCCGGACAGTCCTATAATTCACCCCTCCACTTT.